One sample yielded the 3 T cell receptor beta chains listed below, sequenced in a study of early T cells in non-severe SARS-CoV-2 infection. A single record per CDR3 protein comes from TCRdb applying MiXCR to the 5' RACE reads. In the table there are about 63,000 distinct CDR3 sequences, 10% to 15% of which are singletons. Sequencing input: whole blood. These receptors were collected from an adult who was a healthcare worker with PCR-confirmed SARS-CoV-2 infection or an uninfected control (not recorded which).

This clonotype was observed a handful of times. The chain joins TRBV5-1 to TRBJ2-5; 10 bases map to TRBD1. Trimming took 3 bases from V and 5 from J; bases not matched to a gene: 10. CDR1 is SGHRS and CDR2 is YFSETQ in the germline V gene. The CDR3 consists of 16 residues. CDR3: CASSSTPDRGFETQYF. As DNA, the CDR3 is TGCGCCAGCAGCTCCACCCCGGACAGGGGGTTCGAGACCCAGTACTTC. The full variable domain, with the rest looked up from reference TRBV5-1 and TRBJ2-5, is KAGVTQTPRYLIKTRGQQVTLSCSPISGHRSVSWYQQTPGQGLQFLFEYFSETQRNKGNFPGRFSGRQFSNSRSEMNVSTLELGDSALYLCASSSTPDRGFETQYFGPGTRLLVL.

This clonotype occurred many times. The CDR3 coding sequence is TGCAGTGCTAGTAAGACCCCTGAAGCTTTCTTT. This encodes CSASKTPEAFF. The V gene is TRBV20-1, the J gene TRBJ1-1; D is undetermined. Trimming removed 3 bases at V and 6 bases at J, with 8 bases between. Germline-derived CDR1 and CDR2 are DFQATT and SNEGSKA (reference sequence). There are 11 residues in the CDR3.

This clonotype was counted ten times or more. V and J are TRBV30 and TRBJ1-3, with D hard to call. Germline values: CDR1 GTSNPN, CDR2 SVGIG (reference sequence). The CDR3 is 15 amino acids. V was clipped by 3 bases and J by 1 base, with 13 bases between them. The CDR3 DNA reads TGTGCCTGGAGCAGACGACGCCGGTCTGGAAACACCATATATTTT. Translated, it gives CAWSRRRRSGNTIYF. The complete variable domain, with remaining parts taken from reference TRBV30 and TRBJ1-3, reads SQTIHQWPATLVQPVGSPLSLECTVEGTSNPNLYWYRQAAGRGLQLLFYSVGIGQISSEVPQNLSASRPQDRQFILSSKKLLLSDSGFYLCAWSRRRRSGNTIYFGEGSWLTVV.